This T cell receptor beta chain derives from a study of T cells in Graves' hyperthyroidism and ophthalmopathy. Whole-study findings and limits: Blood also held most thyroid clonotypes expanded beyond 0.001. From stable hyperthyroidism, ophthalmopathy was set apart by a 13 V-J model.

This clonotype came up many times. The antigen remains undetermined. Using RNA transcripts as the source, TCR beta CDR3 regions were amplified. An initial round of RT-PCR targeting the TCR CDR3 relied on the HTBI primer set. TCRdb re-analysed the multiplex PCR reads in MiXCR, keeping a single row per CDR3 protein. Of under 450,000 distinct CDR3 sequences in the sample, 15% to 19% were seen once. The CDR3 runs to 14 residues. V trimming: 2 bases; J trimming: 3 bases; junction bases outside the gene matches: 5. Germline loops: CDR1 SGHRS, CDR2 YFSETQ. Absence of ophthalmopathy progression within 18 months defined stable Graves' hyperthyroidism.

The V and J genes are TRBV5-1 and TRBJ2-7, with 7 bases that match TRBD1. The sample taken for sequencing was blood. The sequence was obtained from a woman under 30 with Graves' hyperthyroidism. CDR3 in DNA: TGCGCCAGCAGCTTTGAGGGGGCTGGCTACGAGCAGTACTTC. Translating gives CASSFEGAGYEQYF.